The 17 T cell receptor beta chains below all came from one sample that was sequenced in a study of blood T cell repertoires in COVID-19. The protocol was immunoSEQ multiplex PCR, while the TCRdb copy is restricted to in-frame clones and leaves out a portion. This table holds more than 95,000 clones, 70% to 80% found once. The sequenced material came from peripheral blood. Every receptor here comes from a man over 45 with acute or convalescent COVID-19.

This clone was found once. The chain links TRBV2 to TRBJ1-4, with 7 nucleotides matching TRBD1. The CDR3 length is 18 residues. CDR1 SNHLY and CDR2 FYNNEI come from the germline V gene. The trim removed 0 bases at V and 7 bases at J, leaving 14 bases unmatched. Written as DNA, the CDR3 is TGTGCCAGCAGTGAAGCTGACGACAGGGTGGTTCGTGGTGAAAAACTGTTTTTT. It codes for CASSEADDRVVRGEKLFF.

J is TRBJ1-5 and V is TRBV19; D might be TRBD1 (6 bases). CDR1 is LNHDA and CDR2 is SQIVND in the germline V gene (reference sequence). Between the trimmed V and J ends, which lost 3 bases and 0 bases, there was a span of 12 bases. The length of the CDR3 is 16 residues. This CDR3 reads CASSISGGFSNQPQHF. The CDR3 DNA follows: TGTGCCAGTAGTATCTCGGGGGGCTTTAGCAATCAGCCCCAGCATTTT.

This clone came up a few times. The J gene is TRBJ2-7, the V gene TRBV27; 9 bases agree with TRBD2. CDR1 is MNHEY and CDR2 is SMNVEV in the germline V gene (reference sequence). V was clipped by 4 bases and J by 4 bases; unmatched bases: 11. This CDR3 contains 16 residues. The CDR3 sequence: CASSSGRGLAGYEQYF. CDR3 DNA sequence: TGTGCCAGCAGTTCAGGCCGGGGACTAGCAGGTTACGAGCAGTACTTC.

The rearrangement uses TRBV19 and TRBJ2-5, with TRBD2 matching over 7 bases. The junction had 10 bases not matched to a gene; V was cut back by 1 base and J by 5 bases. This CDR3 comprises 16 residues. Germline values: CDR1 LNHDA, CDR2 SQIVND (reference sequence). This CDR3 is CASSIALGGSGETQYF. DNA for the CDR3: TGTGCCAGTAGTATAGCATTAGGCGGGAGTGGCGAGACCCAGTACTTC.

The chain combines TRBV6-6 with TRBJ2-1, with D maybe TRBD2 (6 bases). CDR3 length: 13 amino acids. Between the trimmed V and J ends, which lost 5 bases and 8 bases, there was a span of 13 bases. CDR1 is MNHNY and CDR2 is SVGAGI in the germline V gene (reference sequence). The DNA for the CDR3 is TGTGCCAGCAGTGCAGGGTCGGGGGATGAGCAGTTCTTC. Translating it yields CASSAGSGDEQFF.

The rearrangement links TRBV28 to TRBJ1-3, with D perhaps TRBD1 (5 bases). Germline loops: CDR1 MDHEN, CDR2 SYDVKM. The CDR3 is 18 amino acids. V was shortened by 6 bases and J by 1 base, with 22 bases between the two germline ends. Here the CDR3 DNA reads TGTGCCAGCAGCGGAGTCCGTCGGAGGGGATCTTCTGGAAACACCATATATTTT. This encodes CASSGVRRRGSSGNTIYF.

This chain connects TRBV6-6 to TRBJ1-4; 8 positions agree with TRBD1. The ends lost 8 bases at V and 7 bases at J; junction bases unmatched: 12. CDR1 is MNHNY and CDR2 is SVGAGI in the germline V gene (reference sequence). CDR3 length equals 15 residues. The CDR3: CASLQGGALGEKLFF. CDR3 nucleotide sequence: TGTGCCAGCCTACAGGGGGGCGCATTGGGTGAAAAACTGTTTTTT.

The V and J genes are TRBV5-4 and TRBJ2-5; TRBD2 matches at 9 bases. The J segment lost 5 bases and the V segment lost 0 bases, leaving 14 bases of the junction unmatched. In germline, CDR1 is SGHNT, CDR2 YYREEE (reference sequence). CDR3 length equals 18 residues. The CDR3 sequence is CASSLVRGGRKVLETQYF. CDR3 DNA sequence: TGTGCCAGCAGCTTGGTGCGGGGGGGCCGTAAGGTCTTGGAGACCCAGTACTTC.

The chain uses TRBV7-3 and TRBJ2-7; 9 nucleotides align to TRBD2. Trimming cost V 5 bases and J 2 bases; bases outside gene matches: 7. This CDR3 has 15 residues. CDR1 SGHTA and CDR2 FQGTGA come from the germline V gene. CDR3 coding DNA: TGTGCCAGCAGCCCAGCGGGGGGCCCTGCCTACGAGCAGTACTTC. Translated, it gives CASSPAGGPAYEQYF.

This clone was observed once. This sequence joins TRBV10-1 and TRBJ1-6; D gene uncertain. The germline V gene encodes CDR1 WNHNN and CDR2 SYGVQD (reference sequence). The CDR3 covers 13 residues. The V end was cut by 6 bases, the J end by 6 bases, with 9 bases between. CDR3 in DNA: TGCGCCAGCAGCCAACAGCTTAATTCACCCCTCCACTTT. It specifies CASSQQLNSPLHF.

This clone came up once. This chain joins TRBV18 and TRBJ2-1; no firm D call. The CDR3 length is 14 residues. V lost 6 bases to trimming and J lost 2 bases, with 11 bases between them. Per germline, CDR1 KGHSH and CDR2 LQKENI. The CDR3 protein is CASSPTSAYNEQFF. The CDR3 DNA follows: TGTGCCAGCTCTCCAACCTCAGCCTACAATGAGCAGTTCTTC.

The V and J genes are TRBV18 and TRBJ1-4; 11 bases align to TRBD1. Per the germline V gene, CDR1 is KGHSH and CDR2 is LQKENI. Trimming at V came to 3 bases and at J to 8 bases, leaving 2 bases not matched to a gene. The CDR3 totals 14 residues. The CDR3 region is CASSPGQGEEKLFF. Here the CDR3 DNA reads TGTGCCAGCTCACCGGGACAGGGGGAAGAAAAACTGTTTTTT.

V is TRBV20-1 and J is TRBJ1-4; D is uncertain. The germline gives CDR1 DFQATT, CDR2 SNEGSKA (reference sequence). The germline V and J ends were trimmed by 3 bases and 0 bases, with 11 bases remaining between them. This CDR3 has 15 residues. The CDR3 coding sequence is TGCAGTGCTAGTCCCGGTGGTTCAACTAATGAAAAACTGTTTTTT. It yields the protein CSASPGGSTNEKLFF.

The chain uses TRBV5-1 and TRBJ1-1, with a possible D match to TRBD1 (5 bases). The CDR3 is 13 amino acids. Per the germline V gene, CDR1 is SGHRS and CDR2 is YFSETQ. Trimming removed 1 base from V and 11 bases from J, with 15 bases in between. This chain's CDR3 is CASSLPPQDAAFF. For the CDR3, the DNA is TGCGCCAGCAGCTTGCCCCCACAGGACGCTGCTTTCTTT.

The chain combines TRBV5-5 with TRBJ2-1; D is perhaps TRBD2 (5 bases). The CDR3 extends over 16 amino acids. V was cut by 6 bases and J by 0 bases, with 16 bases left in between. Per the germline V gene, CDR1 is SGHKS and CDR2 is YYEKEE (reference sequence). The CDR3 loop reads CASILGSASSYNEQFF. In DNA form, the CDR3 reads TGTGCCAGCATCCTTGGTAGCGCGAGCTCCTACAATGAGCAGTTCTTC.

The V and J genes are TRBV18 and TRBJ2-7, with D possibly TRBD2 on 5 matching bases. The length of the CDR3 is 14 residues. Germline-derived CDR1 and CDR2 are KGHSH and LQKENI. Trimming stripped 2 bases from V and 3 bases from J, with 11 bases between. This CDR3 reads CASSPGGSGYEQYF. CDR3 coding DNA: TGTGCCAGCTCACCAGGAGGAAGCGGCTACGAGCAGTACTTC. Based on the CDR3 plus reference TRBV18 and TRBJ2-7, the full variable domain is NAGVMQNPRHLVRRRGQEARLRCSPMKGHSHVYWYRQLPEEGLKFMVYLQKENIIDESGMPKERFSAEFPKEGPSILRIQQVVRGDSAAYFCASSPGGSGYEQYFGPGTRLTVT.

The CDR3 is CASSFGRNSNQPQHF. DNA for the CDR3: TGTGCCAGCAGCTTCGGTAGAAATAGCAATCAGCCCCAGCATTTT. This rearrangement joins TRBV7-8 to TRBJ1-5; D unresolved. CDR3 length: 15 residues. V was clipped by 3 bases and J by 0 bases, with 9 bases between them. Germline V CDR1 and CDR2: SGHVS, FQNEAQ.